This is a list of T cell receptor beta chains from one sample in a study of cytotoxic CD8 clonotypes in ibrutinib-treated CLL. Sequencing used immunoSEQ multiplex PCR; TCRdb keeps in-frame clones, though not all of them. Here the sample spans about 310,000 clones, approximately 80% being singletons. This material consisted of PBMCs, taken before ibrutinib treatment. The receptors derive from a human donor with chronic lymphocytic leukemia. Both conserved end residues are part of each CDR3. A D gene is named only where the DNA matches it firmly. Clone size appears in some rows only: once, few, many, or a class for an expanded clone.

.	TRBV14	TRBJ2-1	.	CASSQDLPAQFF	TGTGCCAGCAGCCAAGACCTCCCCGCGCAGTTCTTC
.	TRBV7-2	TRBJ2-7	.	CASSLASAYEQYF	TGTGCCAGCAGCTTAGCCTCTGCCTACGAGCAGTACTTC
.	TRBV19	TRBJ2-2	TRBD1	CASSLGTGGYTGELFF	TGTGCCAGTAGTCTGGGGACAGGGGGCTACACCGGGGAGCTGTTTTTT
.	TRBV11-2	TRBJ2-2	TRBD1	CASSVSGQGTSGELFF	TGTGCCAGCAGCGTTAGCGGACAGGGTACCTCCGGGGAGCTGTTTTTT
.	TRBV7-6	TRBJ2-7	.	CASSLAGTSYEQYF	TGTGCCAGCAGCTTAGCGGGGACAAGCTACGAGCAGTACTTC
.	TRBV15	TRBJ2-7	TRBD1	CATSTPPDRELLDSYEQYF	TGTGCCACCAGCACCCCGCCGGACAGGGAGCTTCTGGATTCCTACGAGCAGTACTTC
once	TRBV15	TRBJ1-1	.	CATRSGNTEAFF	TGTGCCACCAGGAGCGGGAACACTGAAGCTTTCTTT
.	TRBV5-6	TRBJ1-2	.	CASSLYRAYYGYTF	TGTGCCAGCAGCTTGTACAGGGCCTACTATGGCTACACCTTC
.	TRBV10-3	TRBJ2-2	TRBD1	CAISFGQAKGNTGELFF	TGTGCCATCAGCTTTGGACAGGCCAAAGGGAACACCGGGGAGCTGTTTTTT
.	TRBV4-1	TRBJ2-1	TRBD2	CASSHQGVGLAGSQQFF	TGCGCCAGCAGCCATCAGGGGGTCGGACTAGCGGGTTCTCAGCAGTTCTTC
.	TRBV5-1	TRBJ2-2	TRBD1	CASSLGDRGSGELFF	TGCGCCAGCAGCTTGGGGGACAGGGGGTCCGGGGAGCTGTTTTTT
few	TRBV4-2	TRBJ2-5	TRBD2	CASSQIAGGPGETQYF	TGTGCCAGCAGCCAAATCGCGGGAGGGCCTGGGGAGACCCAGTACTTC
once	TRBV18	TRBJ2-3	.	CASSAWGDTQYF	TGTGCCAGCTCGGCCTGGGGAGATACGCAGTATTTT
.	TRBV9	TRBJ2-1	TRBD2	CASSVDPSGTYNEQFF	TGTGCCAGCAGCGTAGACCCTAGCGGCACCTACAATGAGCAGTTCTTC
few	TRBV7-2	TRBJ2-7	.	CASSLRFPYEQYF	TGTGCCAGCAGCTTAAGGTTCCCCTACGAGCAGTACTTC
.	TRBV11-2	TRBJ1-1	.	CASSLMQGMNTEAFF	TGTGCCAGCAGCTTAATGCAGGGAATGAACACTGAAGCTTTCTTT